Presented here are 30 T cell receptor beta chains from one specimen sequenced in a study of early T cells in non-severe SARS-CoV-2 infection. TCRdb reprocessed the 5' RACE reads via MiXCR and lists one record per CDR3 protein. The sample has 30,000 to 45,000 distinct CDR3 sequences, roughly 5% seen once. What was sequenced was whole blood. The receptors were sampled from an adult who was a healthcare worker with PCR-confirmed SARS-CoV-2 infection or an uninfected control (not recorded which).

This clonotype was counted ten times or more. The chain's CDR3 is CASSLGLALVDTQYF. The CDR3 DNA reads as TGTGCCAGCAGCTTAGGTCTAGCTTTGGTAGATACGCAGTATTTT. V gene TRBV7-2 combines with J gene TRBJ2-3; tentative D call: TRBD2 (5 bases). Germline CDR1 reads SGHTA; CDR2 reads FQGNSA. The CDR3 contains 15 residues. V lost 1 base and J lost 5, with 13 bases in between.

The sample holds many counts of this clonotype. J is TRBJ2-1 and V is TRBV7-3; 11 nucleotides align to TRBD1. V lost 2 bases and J lost 9; bases outside the gene matches: 6. Looked up from germline, CDR1 is SGHTA and CDR2 is FQGTGA. This CDR3 has 15 amino acids. The CDR3 spells CASSLLGQGAGEQFF. In DNA, the CDR3 is TGTGCCAGCAGCTTACTAGGACAGGGGGCTGGTGAGCAGTTCTTC.

This clonotype was counted many times. This chain connects TRBV3-1 to TRBJ1-2; the D gene is possibly TRBD1 (5 bases). This CDR3 has 13 amino acids. Per the germline V gene, CDR1 is LGHDT and CDR2 is YNNKEL (reference sequence). With 4 bases removed from V and 1 base from J, the gap between germline ends came to 7 bases. The CDR3 loop reads CASSRTHNYGYTF. The CDR3 DNA reads TGTGCCAGCAGCCGGACACATAACTATGGCTACACCTTC.

This clonotype has at least ten counts. The chain is built from TRBV5-1 and TRBJ2-1; no clear D gene. Germline lookup yields CDR1 SGHRS and CDR2 YFSETQ. CDR3 size: 14 residues. Trimming took 2 bases from V and 3 from J, leaving 9 bases between them. DNA of the CDR3: TGCGCCAGCAGCTTACAACCGGACTACAATGAGCAGTTCTTC. Amino acid sequence: CASSLQPDYNEQFF.

The chain uses TRBV18 and TRBJ1-1, with 9 bases fitting TRBD1. The CDR3 runs to 14 residues. The germline V gene has CDR1 KGHSH and CDR2 LQKENI. The junction had 5 bases not matched to a gene; V was cut back by 5 bases and J by 4 bases. CDR3 in amino acids: CASSKGQGFTEAFF. CDR3 nucleotide sequence: TGTGCCAGCTCAAAGGGACAGGGTTTCACTGAAGCTTTCTTT.

This clonotype has ten or more counts. V and J are TRBV20-1 and TRBJ1-4, with D uncertain. Looked up from germline, CDR1 is DFQATT and CDR2 is SNEGSKA (reference sequence). Trimming took off 3 bases at V and 0 bases at J, with 11 bases between the two ends. The CDR3 is 15 amino acids. Here the CDR3 DNA reads TGCAGTGCTAGCACATCTTTCGCAACTAATGAAAAACTGTTTTTT. This codes for CSASTSFATNEKLFF.

This clonotype was observed at least ten times. The rearrangement links TRBV7-2 to TRBJ2-1, with TRBD2 matching 7 bases. The J segment lost 0 bases and the V segment lost 8 bases, leaving 10 bases of the junction unmatched. Germline lookup yields CDR1 SGHTA and CDR2 FQGNSA. The CDR3 has 16 residues. Written as DNA, the CDR3 is TGTGCCAGCCCTGTTACGGGAGGACCCTCCTACAATGAGCAGTTCTTC. Translation gives CASPVTGGPSYNEQFF.

V usage is TRBV7-9 and J usage is TRBJ2-5; D is unclear. V shed 4 bases and J shed 4 bases, with 13 bases lying between them. The germline gives CDR1 SEHNR, CDR2 FQNEAQ (reference sequence). CDR3 length: 14 amino acids. CDR3 nucleotide sequence: TGTGCCAGCAGCTCATCAGAGTGGAGAGAGACCCAGTACTTC. This translates into CASSSSEWRETQYF.

There are many counts of this clonotype. The chain joins TRBV11-2 to TRBJ2-7, with 12 positions matching TRBD1. V lost 4 bases, J lost 0 bases, and 13 bases stayed unmatched. Germline-derived CDR1 and CDR2 are SGHAT and FQNNGV. CDR3 length equals 19 residues. The CDR3 reads CASSYTYSGTGGSSYEQYF. CDR3 sequence (DNA): TGTGCCAGCAGCTACACCTATTCCGGGACAGGGGGCTCCTCCTACGAGCAGTACTTC. Looking up the rest from reference TRBV11-2 and TRBJ2-7 gives the full variable domain: EAGVAQSPRYKIIEKRQSVAFWCNPISGHATLYWYQQILGQGPKLLIQFQNNGVVDDSQLPKDRFSAERLKGVDSTLKIQPAKLEDSAVYLCASSYTYSGTGGSSYEQYFGPGTRLTVT.

At least ten counts were recorded for this clonotype. The V gene is TRBV6-2 or TRBV6-3, the J gene TRBJ2-7; 14 bases fit TRBD2. The V gene end was trimmed by 5 bases and the J gene end by 4 bases; junction bases not matched to a gene: 7. Germline V gene sequence: CDR1 MNHEY, CDR2 SVGEGT. This CDR3 contains 16 residues. The CDR3 bases are TGTGCCAGCAGTCGCGCGACTAGCGGGAGGGAATACGAGCAGTACTTC. Amino acid sequence: CASSRATSGREYEQYF.

This clonotype appeared many times. The rearrangement joins TRBV6-5 to TRBJ2-7; the D gene is possibly TRBD1 (6 bases). Germline values: CDR1 MNHEY, CDR2 SVGAGI. The V end was cut by 4 bases, the J end by 0 bases, with 10 bases between. The CDR3 sequence is 14 residues long. This CDR3 is CASSSRDNSYEQYF. The CDR3, as DNA: TGTGCCAGCAGTTCCCGGGACAACTCCTACGAGCAGTACTTC.

The V and J genes are TRBV11-2 and TRBJ2-5, with 10 bases identical to TRBD2. Losses at the gene ends were 5 bases for V and 4 bases for J; bases not matched to a gene: 4. This CDR3 spans 14 amino acids. CDR1 is SGHAT, CDR2 FQNNGV, per germline. The CDR3 region is CASSPSGRRETQYF. The CDR3 region has the DNA TGTGCCAGCAGCCCTAGCGGGAGACGAGAGACCCAGTACTTC.

This clonotype has ten or more counts. The V call is TRBV3-1, the J call TRBJ1-1; TRBD1 is a possible D gene (5 bases). The V and J ends lost 3 bases and 7 bases respectively, with 15 bases between them. Germline CDR1 reads LGHDT; CDR2 reads YNNKEL (reference sequence). CDR3 length: 14 residues. As DNA, the CDR3 is TGTGCCAGCAGCCAGGTCAGCGGGGCGGGTGAAGCTTTCTTT. It encodes CASSQVSGAGEAFF.

This clonotype occurred many times. The chain is built from TRBV9 and TRBJ1-1; a possible D gene is TRBD1 (5 bases). V dropped 0 bases and J dropped 4 bases, with 10 bases sitting between them. The germline gives CDR1 SGDLS, CDR2 YYNGEE. The CDR3 consists of 14 residues. The CDR3 DNA reads TGTGCCAGCAGCGTAGGGCAGGGATCCACTGAAGCTTTCTTT. Translated, it gives CASSVGQGSTEAFF.

The rearrangement links TRBV10-3 to TRBJ2-1; 11 nucleotides match TRBD2. The CDR3 extends over 16 amino acids. Germline V gene lookup returns CDR1 ENHRY and CDR2 SYGVKD. V gave up 2 bases and J gave up 5 bases; unmatched junction bases: 5. CDR3 bases: TGTGCCATCAGTGAGAATCTAGCGGGAGGCCACAATGAGCAGTTCTTC. It translates to CAISENLAGGHNEQFF.

About this clonotype: This clone may be a read error of a much larger clone one base away. Since the CDR3 does not end with the conserved phenylalanine or tryptophan, this likely comes from a read error. This chain connects TRBV3-1 to TRBJ2-1, with D maybe TRBD1 (5 bases). V lost 6 bases and J 3 bases, leaving 6 bases between the germline ends. The germline gives CDR1 LGHDT, CDR2 YNNKEL (reference sequence). This CDR3 has 12 amino acids. In nucleotides, the CDR3 is TGTGCCAGCAGAGACAGCTACAATGAGCAGTTCATC. It encodes CASRDSYNEQFI.

This clonotype was counted many times. This chain uses TRBV19 with TRBJ1-5; D remains ambiguous. V dropped 4 bases and J dropped 0 bases, with 10 bases sitting between them. The CDR3 has 15 residues. Germline values: CDR1 LNHDA, CDR2 SQIVND (reference sequence). In nucleotides, the CDR3 is TGTGCCAGTAGTAACACAGCTAATAGCAATCAGCCCCAGCATTTT. Translation: CASSNTANSNQPQHF. Using reference TRBV19 and TRBJ1-5 for the parts outside the CDR3, the full variable domain is DGGITQSPKYLFRKEGQNVTLSCEQNLNHDAMYWYRQDPGQGLRLIYYSQIVNDFQKGDIAEGYSVSREKKESFPLTVTSAQKNPTAFYLCASSNTANSNQPQHFGDGTRLSIL.

V usage is TRBV4-2 and J usage is TRBJ2-7; D is possibly TRBD1 (5 bases). V lost 1 base to trimming and J lost 0 bases, with 13 bases between them. CDR3 size: 16 residues. Germline values: CDR1 LGHNA, CDR2 YNFKEQ. The CDR3 spells CASSQGAGLSSYEQYF. The CDR3 DNA is TGTGCCAGCAGCCAAGGGGCAGGGCTGAGCTCCTACGAGCAGTACTTC.

The chain carries TRBV6-5 and TRBJ1-1; 8 bases are a match to TRBD1. The CDR3 length is 13 residues. V lost 8 bases to trimming and J lost 4 bases; unmatched junction nucleotides: 6. Germline V lookup: CDR1 MNHEY, CDR2 SVGAGI. CDR3 nucleotides: TGTGCCAGCGGACAGGGCGTCCGCACTGAAGCTTTCTTT. Its translation is CASGQGVRTEAFF.

This clonotype appeared many times. J is TRBJ2-1 and V is TRBV5-1; possibly TRBD1 or TRBD2 for D (5 bases each). The CDR3 covers 15 residues. The germline gives CDR1 SGHRS, CDR2 YFSETQ. Trimming took 3 bases from V and 6 from J, leaving 16 bases between them. The CDR3 bases are TGCGCCAGCAGCTCGAGGGTAGGGGCCCTCAATGAGCAGTTCTTC. Translated: CASSSRVGALNEQFF.

This clonotype has a count of ten or more. This rearrangement joins TRBV2 to TRBJ2-1; 9 positions match TRBD2. This CDR3 region has 16 residues. V lost 4 bases to trimming and J lost 5 bases; unmatched junction nucleotides: 9. Germline V gene sequence: CDR1 SNHLY, CDR2 FYNNEI. CDR3 loop: CASSVTSGLTNNEQFF. The CDR3 nucleotides are TGTGCCAGCAGTGTTACTAGCGGGTTAACTAACAATGAGCAGTTCTTC.

The chain recombines TRBV14 with TRBJ1-2; 7 bases align to TRBD1. CDR1 and CDR2 from the germline V gene are SGHDN and FVKESK. The CDR3 is 17 residues long. V was pared by 4 bases and J by 5 bases, with 16 bases of the junction left unmatched. The DNA for the CDR3 is TGTGCCAGCAGCCTCCGCCATAGCGGAGGGGGCAGATATGGCTACACCTTC. Translated: CASSLRHSGGGRYGYTF. Full variable domain (remainder filled in from reference TRBV14 and TRBJ1-2): EAGVTQFPSHSVIEKGQTVTLRCDPISGHDNLYWYRRVMGKEIKFLLHFVKESKQDESGMPNNRFLAERTGGTYSTLKVQPAELEDSGVYFCASSLRHSGGGRYGYTFGSGTRLTVV.

This clonotype was counted ten times or more. The chain couples TRBV7-2 to TRBJ2-5; D may match TRBD1 or TRBD2 (6 bases each). The CDR3 is 15 residues long. The V gene lost 0 bases and the J gene lost 4 bases, with 12 bases spanning the gap. CDR1 SGHTA and CDR2 FQGNSA come from the germline V gene. DNA of the CDR3: TGTGCCAGCAGCTTAGCTGGAGGGGGTAGAGAGACCCAGTACTTC. Its translation: CASSLAGGGRETQYF.

In this sample, this clonotype turned up many times. The chain carries TRBV6-7 and TRBJ2-3; the D gene could be TRBD1 or TRBD2 (5 bases each). TRBV6-7 is an ORF, with its function uncertain. This CDR3 comprises 15 residues. Deletions cut 4 bases from V and 1 base from J, with 12 bases between. The CDR3: CASSWDPERTDTQYF. CDR3 in DNA: TGTGCCAGCAGTTGGGACCCCGAACGCACAGATACGCAGTATTTT.

In this sample, this clonotype turned up a few times. The chain has TRBV6-6 and TRBJ2-1; 14 bases match TRBD2. There are 21 residues in the CDR3. After removal of 5 bases from V and 0 bases from J, the junction contained 15 bases not matched to a gene. Germline CDR1 and CDR2: MNHNY and SVGAGI (reference sequence). The CDR3 reads CASSTHSLGLAGASSYNEQFF. CDR3 in DNA: TGTGCCAGCAGTACCCACTCCTTGGGACTAGCGGGAGCGAGCTCCTACAATGAGCAGTTCTTC.

In this sample, this clonotype turned up many times. The chain joins TRBV6-1 to TRBJ2-5; D gene unclear. Germline V gene data show CDR1 as MNHNS and CDR2 as SASEGT. The V end lost 7 bases, the J end lost 0 bases, and 6 bases lay between the germline ends. The CDR3 runs 12 residues. CDR3 sequence: CASNWYQETQYF. Written as DNA, the CDR3 is TGTGCCAGCAATTGGTACCAAGAGACCCAGTACTTC.

The chain recombines TRBV27 with TRBJ2-7, with D perhaps TRBD1 (6 bases). Germline V gives CDR1 MNHEY, CDR2 SMNVEV (reference sequence). With 6 bases removed from V and 6 bases from J, the gap between germline ends came to 18 bases. The CDR3 sequence is 14 residues long. CDR3 nucleotide sequence: TGTGCCAGCAGCGTACAGGGACCCCTGCGCGAGCAGTACTTC. Translated, it gives CASSVQGPLREQYF.

This clonotype was observed at least ten times. The CDR3 spells CASSLLVVGTGDPYEQYF. CDR3 DNA: TGTGCCAGCAGTTTATTGGTCGTCGGGACAGGGGATCCCTACGAGCAGTACTTC. This chain links TRBV28 with TRBJ2-7; TRBD1 matches at 10 bases. The CDR3 has 18 residues. Germline V CDR1 and CDR2: MDHEN, SYDVKM. The junction had 11 bases not matched to a gene; V was cut back by 1 base and J by 2 bases.

This clonotype was detected many times. This sequence joins TRBV7-6 and TRBJ2-3, with a possible D match to TRBD2 (5 bases). V was shortened by 0 bases and J by 10 bases, with 8 bases between the two germline ends. The CDR3 runs 12 residues. Germline lookup yields CDR1 SGHVS and CDR2 FNYEAQ. CDR3 loop: CASSLATGAQYF. The CDR3 region has the DNA TGTGCCAGCAGCTTAGCGACCGGGGCGCAGTATTTT. Full variable domain (rest looked up from reference TRBV7-6 and TRBJ2-3): GAGVSQSPRYKVTKRGQDVALRCDPISGHVSLYWYRQALGQGPEFLTYFNYEAQQDKSGLPNDRFSAERPEGSISTLTIQRTEQRDSAMYRCASSLATGAQYFGPGTRLTVL.

The table lists this clonotype with many counts. J is TRBJ2-5 and V is TRBV14, with 9 bases aligning to TRBD2. Losses at the gene ends were 0 bases for V and 2 bases for J; bases not matched to a gene: 4. The CDR3 loop spans 16 amino acids. From germline, CDR1 is SGHDN and CDR2 FVKESK. CDR3 sequence: CASSQDHLAGQETQYF. The CDR3 DNA sequence: TGTGCCAGCAGCCAAGATCACCTAGCGGGGCAAGAGACCCAGTACTTC.